The clone carrying this TCR beta chain occurred once. This sample was included in a study of blood T cell repertoires in COVID-19. Germline CDR1 and CDR2: PRHDT and FYEKMQ (reference sequence). V was pared by 5 bases and J by 7 bases, with 15 bases of the junction left unmatched. This CDR3 is built from 17 residues. The data were produced by immunoSEQ multiplex PCR, yet TCRdb's version contains in-frame clones alone and is incomplete. The sample carries tens of thousands of clones, around nine tenths recorded once. Sequencing input: peripheral blood. V is TRBV13 and J is TRBJ2-2; TRBD1 matches 8 bases. The sequence was obtained from a human donor in a cohort sampled during active COVID-19. The donor label of this sample is uncertain. The CDR3 nucleotides are TGTGCCAGCAGCCCCAGGGGGCAGAGGATATCCGGCGGGGAGCTGTTTTTT. It encodes CASSPRGQRISGGELFF. The whole variable domain, remainder taken from reference TRBV13 and TRBJ2-2, is AAGVIQSPRHLIKEKRETATLKCYPIPRHDTVYWYQQGPGQDPQFLISFYEKMQSDKGSIPDRFSAQQFSDYHSELNMSSLELGDSALYFCASSPRGQRISGGELFFGEGSRLTVL.